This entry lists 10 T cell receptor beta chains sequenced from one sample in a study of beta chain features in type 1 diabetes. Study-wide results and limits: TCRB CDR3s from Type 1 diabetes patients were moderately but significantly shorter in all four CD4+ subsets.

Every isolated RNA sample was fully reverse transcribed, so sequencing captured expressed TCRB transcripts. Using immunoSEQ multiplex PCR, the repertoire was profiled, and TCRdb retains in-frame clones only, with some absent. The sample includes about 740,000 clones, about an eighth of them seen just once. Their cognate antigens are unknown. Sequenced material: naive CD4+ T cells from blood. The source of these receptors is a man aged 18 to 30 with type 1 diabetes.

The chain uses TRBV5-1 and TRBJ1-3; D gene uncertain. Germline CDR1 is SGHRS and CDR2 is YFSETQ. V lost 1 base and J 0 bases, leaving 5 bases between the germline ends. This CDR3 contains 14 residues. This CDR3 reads CASSLLNSGNTIYF. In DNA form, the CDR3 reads TGCGCCAGCAGCTTGTTGAACTCTGGAAACACCATATATTTT.

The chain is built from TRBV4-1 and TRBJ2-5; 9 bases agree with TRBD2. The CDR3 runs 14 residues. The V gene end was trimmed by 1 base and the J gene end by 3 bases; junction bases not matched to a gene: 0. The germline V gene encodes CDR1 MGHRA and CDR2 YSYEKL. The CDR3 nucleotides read TGCGCCAGCAGCCAAGGACTAGCGGAAGAGACCCAGTACTTC. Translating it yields CASSQGLAEETQYF.

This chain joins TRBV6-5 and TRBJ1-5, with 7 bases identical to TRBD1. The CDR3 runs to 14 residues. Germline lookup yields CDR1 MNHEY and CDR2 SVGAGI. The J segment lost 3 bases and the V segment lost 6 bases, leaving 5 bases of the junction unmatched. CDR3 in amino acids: CASRAGGDNQPQHF. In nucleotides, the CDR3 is TGTGCCAGCAGGGCAGGGGGGGACAATCAGCCCCAGCATTTT.

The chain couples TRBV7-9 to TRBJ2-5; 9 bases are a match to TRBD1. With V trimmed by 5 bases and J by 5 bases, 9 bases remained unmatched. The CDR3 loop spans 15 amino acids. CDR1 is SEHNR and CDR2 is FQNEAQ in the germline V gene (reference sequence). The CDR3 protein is CASSPRTGAGETQYF. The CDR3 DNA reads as TGTGCCAGCAGCCCCCGGACAGGGGCAGGGGAGACCCAGTACTTC.

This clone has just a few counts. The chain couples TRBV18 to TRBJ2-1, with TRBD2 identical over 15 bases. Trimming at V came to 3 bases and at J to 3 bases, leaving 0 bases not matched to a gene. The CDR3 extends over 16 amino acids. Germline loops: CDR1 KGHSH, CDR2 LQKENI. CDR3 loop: CASSPGLAGGYNEQFF. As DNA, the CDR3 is TGTGCCAGCTCACCGGGACTAGCGGGGGGCTACAATGAGCAGTTCTTC.

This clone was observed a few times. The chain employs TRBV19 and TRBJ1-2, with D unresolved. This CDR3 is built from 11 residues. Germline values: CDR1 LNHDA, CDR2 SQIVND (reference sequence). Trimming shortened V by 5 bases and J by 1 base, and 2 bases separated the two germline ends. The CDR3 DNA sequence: TGTGCCAGTAGTCATAACTATGGCTACACCTTC. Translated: CASSHNYGYTF.

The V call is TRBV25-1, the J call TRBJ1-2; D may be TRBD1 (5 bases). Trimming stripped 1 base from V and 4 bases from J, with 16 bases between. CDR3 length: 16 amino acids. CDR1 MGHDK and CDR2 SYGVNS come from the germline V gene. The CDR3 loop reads CASSESQGRFGYGYTF. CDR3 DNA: TGTGCCAGCAGTGAATCCCAGGGACGATTCGGCTATGGCTACACCTTC.

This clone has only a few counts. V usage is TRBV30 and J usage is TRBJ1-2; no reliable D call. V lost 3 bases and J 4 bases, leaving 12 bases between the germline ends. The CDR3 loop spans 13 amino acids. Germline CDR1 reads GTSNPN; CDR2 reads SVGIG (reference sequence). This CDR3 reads CAWRASDSYGYTF. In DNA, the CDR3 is TGTGCCTGGAGGGCCAGTGATTCCTATGGCTACACCTTC.

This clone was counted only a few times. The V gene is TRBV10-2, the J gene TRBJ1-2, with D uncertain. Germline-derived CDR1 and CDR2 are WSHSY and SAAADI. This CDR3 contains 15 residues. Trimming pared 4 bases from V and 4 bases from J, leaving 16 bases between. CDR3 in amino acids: CASSAGVGDGYGYTF. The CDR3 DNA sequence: TGCGCCAGCAGTGCCGGGGTGGGAGACGGCTATGGCTACACCTTC.

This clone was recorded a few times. As DNA, the CDR3 is TGTGCCAGCTCACCCCGACAGGGGAGTTCCCACGAGCAGTACTTC. It codes for CASSPRQGSSHEQYF. The rearrangement joins TRBV18 to TRBJ2-7, with TRBD1 matching 8 bases. Germline V gives CDR1 KGHSH, CDR2 LQKENI. The CDR3 totals 15 residues. V trimming: 3 bases; J trimming: 5 bases; junction bases outside the gene matches: 9. Drawing the rest from reference TRBV18 and TRBJ2-7, the complete variable domain is NAGVMQNPRHLVRRRGQEARLRCSPMKGHSHVYWYRQLPEEGLKFMVYLQKENIIDESGMPKERFSAEFPKEGPSILRIQQVVRGDSAAYFCASSPRQGSSHEQYFGPGTRLTVT.